This T cell receptor beta chain was sequenced in a study of blood T cells in healthy people across ages. Study findings and constraints: Donor CMV infection status was unknown, possibly confounding age-related changes in expanded clonotypes.

Next came a second PCR, run for roughly 6 to 11 cycles, which used a sample-barcoded 5' primer along with a J-beta primer mix. Carrying 12 random nucleotides, a template-switch adaptor labeled each individual cDNA molecule. A single record per CDR3 protein comes from TCRdb applying MiXCR to the 5' RACE reads. The sample holds fewer than 950,000 distinct CDR3 sequences, 35% to 40% seen once. As for this clonotype: What it recognizes is unknown.

This CDR3 spans 17 amino acids. With V trimmed by 10 bases and J by 0 bases, 12 bases remained unmatched. Germline V gene sequence: CDR1 ENHRY, CDR2 SYGVKD. Peripheral blood samples of 9 to 10 milliliters were drawn from each donor. This chain connects TRBV10-3 to TRBJ1-5, with TRBD1 matching 10 bases. The specimen was blood. This sequence originates from a man in his late teens or twenties in good health. The CDR3 loop reads CATEDRGLSTSNQPQHF. CDR3 nucleotides: TGTGCCACCGAAGACAGGGGGCTTTCGACTAGCAATCAGCCCCAGCATTTT.